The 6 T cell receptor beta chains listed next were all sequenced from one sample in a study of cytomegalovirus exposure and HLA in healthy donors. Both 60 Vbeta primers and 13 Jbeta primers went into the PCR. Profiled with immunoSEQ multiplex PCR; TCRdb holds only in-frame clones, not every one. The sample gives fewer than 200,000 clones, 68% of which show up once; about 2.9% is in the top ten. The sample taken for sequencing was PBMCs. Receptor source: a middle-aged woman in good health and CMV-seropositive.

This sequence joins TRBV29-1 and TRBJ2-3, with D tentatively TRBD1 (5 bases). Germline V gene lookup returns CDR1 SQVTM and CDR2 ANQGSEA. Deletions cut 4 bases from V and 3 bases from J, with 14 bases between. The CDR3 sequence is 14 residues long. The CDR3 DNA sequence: TGCAGCGTTGCGGCGGCAGGGCGGACAGATACGCAGTATTTT. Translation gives CSVAAAGRTDTQYF.

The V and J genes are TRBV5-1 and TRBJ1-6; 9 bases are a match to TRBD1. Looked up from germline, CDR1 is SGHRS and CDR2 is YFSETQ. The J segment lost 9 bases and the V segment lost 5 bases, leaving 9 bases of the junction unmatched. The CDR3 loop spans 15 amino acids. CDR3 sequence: CASSFEGQGSSPLHF. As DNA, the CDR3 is TGCGCCAGCAGTTTTGAGGGACAGGGAAGTTCACCCCTCCACTTT.

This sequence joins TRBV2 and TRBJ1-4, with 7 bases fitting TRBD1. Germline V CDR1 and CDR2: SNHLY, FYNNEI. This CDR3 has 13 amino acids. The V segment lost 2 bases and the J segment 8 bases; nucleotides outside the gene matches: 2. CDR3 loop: CASSETGQEKLFF. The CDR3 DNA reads TGTGCCAGCAGTGAAACGGGACAGGAAAAACTGTTTTTT. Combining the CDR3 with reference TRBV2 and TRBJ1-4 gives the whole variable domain EPEVTQTPSHQVTQMGQEVILRCVPISNHLYFYWYRQILGQKVEFLVSFYNNEISEKSEIFDDQFSVERPDGSNFTLKIRSTKLEDSAMYFCASSETGQEKLFFGSGTQLSVL.

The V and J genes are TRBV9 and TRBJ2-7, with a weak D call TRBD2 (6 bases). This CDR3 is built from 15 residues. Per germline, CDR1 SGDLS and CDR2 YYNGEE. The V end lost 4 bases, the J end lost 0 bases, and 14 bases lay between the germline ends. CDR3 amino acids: CASSPSHGSSYEQYF. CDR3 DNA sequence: TGTGCCAGCAGCCCAAGCCACGGGAGCTCCTACGAGCAGTACTTC. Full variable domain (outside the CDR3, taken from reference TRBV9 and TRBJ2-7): DSGVTQTPKHLITATGQRVTLRCSPRSGDLSVYWYQQSLDQGLQFLIQYYNGEERAKGNILERFSAQQFPDLHSELNLSSLELGDSALYFCASSPSHGSSYEQYFGPGTRLTVT.

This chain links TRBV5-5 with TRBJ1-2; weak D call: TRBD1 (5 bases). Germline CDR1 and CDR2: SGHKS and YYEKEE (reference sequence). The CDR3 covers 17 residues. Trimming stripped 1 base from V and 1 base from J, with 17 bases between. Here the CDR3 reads CASSLRQSMPVNYGYTF. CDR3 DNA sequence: TGTGCCAGCAGCTTGAGACAGTCCATGCCCGTTAACTATGGCTACACCTTC.

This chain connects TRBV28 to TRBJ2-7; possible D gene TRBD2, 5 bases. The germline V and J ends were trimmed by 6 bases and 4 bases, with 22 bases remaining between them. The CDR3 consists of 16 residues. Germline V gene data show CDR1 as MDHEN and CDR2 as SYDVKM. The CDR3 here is CASRYSLPKGSYEQYF. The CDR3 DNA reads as TGTGCCAGCAGGTACTCACTACCTAAAGGGAGTTACGAGCAGTACTTC.